This section outlines one T cell receptor beta chain sequence together with its context. Its antigen is currently not known. Base qualities were left out, and no much larger clone turns up one base away. The sample originates from a study of T-cell memory formation after mild COVID-19 (dated by TCRdb to the early 2020s). About the investigation overall: TCR sequence clusters from the two donors were found to be largely donor specific. T-cell clones expanding and contracting after mild COVID-19 in a couple of donors were tracked by longitudinal TCRalpha and TCRbeta repertoire sequencing. Two young, previously healthy adult volunteers, one female and one male, were included in the cohort. Broader findings and caveats from the paper: The study covered only a couple of mild cases, and larger cohorts including severe cases with pre-infection samples were considered necessary. Contracting CD4+ clones were found mainly in CM and EM memory subsets, while CD8+ clones were enriched in EMRA. From day 15 to 85, contracting clones showed balanced CD4/CD8 phenotypes, whereas a second wave of clones that expanded from day 15 to 37 leaned towards CD4+. The detection of some responding clones in pre-infection memory suggests that pre-existing cross-reactive memory T cells joined the SARS-CoV-2 response. The second-wave clones that peaked on day 37 were not confirmed to be SARS-CoV-2 specific.

Ficoll-Paque density gradient centrifugation was used to isolate PBMCs. TCRdb shows the sequencer as Illumina NovaSeq 6000. Using 5'RACE with constant-segment primers, TCRalpha and TCRbeta cDNA libraries were constructed, with sample barcodes and unique molecular identifiers added in the process. Trizol reagent was used to extract RNA from every sample. Amplification of the libraries took two PCR steps, and the second step added a second sample barcode plus Illumina TruSeq adapters. Libraries were sequenced on an Illumina NovaSeq with 2 x 150 bp paired-end reads. On the study's bioinformatics: Demultiplexing of reads and collapsing into UMI-guided consensus sequences were performed with migec v1.2.7. Using mixcr v2.1.11, UMI consensuses were aligned to TRA and TRB V and J templates and then assembled into clonotypes. A clonotype was counted as expanded or contracted only if both edgeR and NoisET called the change significant, with noise models trained on biological replicates. For edgeR calls, a false discovery rate-adjusted p below 0.01 and a log2 fold-change threshold of 1 were applied. As an exploratory analysis of dynamics, PCA with hierarchical clustering was applied to max-normalized trajectories of the 1000 most abundant clonotypes. Separately sequenced CD4+ and CD8+ repertoires were used to assign a CD4 or CD8 phenotype to each responding clone. TCRdb ran its own pipeline on the public reads, namely fastp trimming at Q25 and MiXCR clone calling, and kept in-frame beta chains. A single entry per CDR3 protein holds the most common genes and DNA from its merged rows. The V and J calls, along with clone size, are taken from TCRdb and not from the paper's own processing. The sample data list 100,000 to 120,000 distinct CDR3 sequences, and about 24% of these were observed just once. The top ten clones comprise 40% to 50% of the sample.

V lost 5 bases and J lost 3 bases; the stretch between them is 12 bases long. Including cysteine and phenylalanine, the CDR3 has 13 amino acids. Of the read, only the CDR3 DNA is kept; its 39 bases are in frame from base 1. From the germline V gene, CDR1 is SQVTM and CDR2 is ANQGSEA. The sequence came from a man between 18 and 29 years old who had mild COVID-19 (a few samples of this study predate the infection). The sample titles of this study are shuffled in the database, so cell type and time point are left out; the donor was told from shared clones. Sample: PBMCs or a T cell subset sorted from them (not recorded which). The V and J segments used are TRBV29-1 and TRBJ2-3; the D gene may be TRBD1 or TRBD2, since each aligns over 5 bases. CDR3 reads: CSVTGTDTDTQYF. At the DNA level, the sequence is TGCAGCGTTACCGGGACGGATACAGATACGCAGTATTTT.